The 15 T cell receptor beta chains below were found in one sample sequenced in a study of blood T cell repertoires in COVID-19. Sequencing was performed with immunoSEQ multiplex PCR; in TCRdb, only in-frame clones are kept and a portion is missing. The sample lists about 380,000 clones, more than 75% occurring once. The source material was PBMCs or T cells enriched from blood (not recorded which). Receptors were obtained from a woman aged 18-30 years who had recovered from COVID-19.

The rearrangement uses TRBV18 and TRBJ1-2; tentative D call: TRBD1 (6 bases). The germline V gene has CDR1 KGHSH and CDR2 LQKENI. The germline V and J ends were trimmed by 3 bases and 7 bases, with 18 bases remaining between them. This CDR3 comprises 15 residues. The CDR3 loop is CASSPAPKGDAGYTF. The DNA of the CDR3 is TGTGCCAGCTCACCGGCCCCTAAGGGGGACGCTGGCTACACCTTC.

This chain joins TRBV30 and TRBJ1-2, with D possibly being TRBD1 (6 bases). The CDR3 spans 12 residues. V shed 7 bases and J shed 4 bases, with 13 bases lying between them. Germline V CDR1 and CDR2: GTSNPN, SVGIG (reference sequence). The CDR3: CASHRDPYGYTF. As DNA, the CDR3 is TGTGCCTCTCACAGGGACCCCTATGGCTACACCTTC.

Here the CDR3 reads CASSPTGGRADTQYF. The DNA of the CDR3 is TGTGCCAGCAGTCCAACAGGGGGGCGGGCAGATACGCAGTATTTT. The chain joins TRBV27 to TRBJ2-3; 8 bases align to TRBD1. Germline V CDR1 and CDR2: MNHEY, SMNVEV (reference sequence). The CDR3 covers 15 residues. The junction had 8 bases not matched to a gene; V was cut back by 5 bases and J by 4 bases.

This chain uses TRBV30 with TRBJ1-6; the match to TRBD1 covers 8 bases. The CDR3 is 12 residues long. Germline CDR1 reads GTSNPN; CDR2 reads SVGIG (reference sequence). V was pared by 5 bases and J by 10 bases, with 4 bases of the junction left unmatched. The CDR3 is CAWDRGGSPLHF. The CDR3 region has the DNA TGTGCCTGGGACAGGGGAGGATCACCCCTCCACTTT.

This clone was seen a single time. CDR3 DNA sequence: TGCAGCGTTGGTTTAGGGGCGGCAGCTTTCTTT. The encoded protein is CSVGLGAAAFF. J is TRBJ1-1 and V is TRBV29-1, with D tentatively TRBD1 (5 bases). This CDR3 spans 11 amino acids. The germline V gene encodes CDR1 SQVTM and CDR2 ANQGSEA. Trimming pared 4 bases from V and 10 bases from J, leaving 13 bases between.

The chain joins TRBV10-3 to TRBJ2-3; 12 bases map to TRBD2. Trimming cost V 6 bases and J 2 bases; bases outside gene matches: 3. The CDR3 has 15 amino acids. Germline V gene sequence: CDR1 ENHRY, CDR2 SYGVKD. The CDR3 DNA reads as TGTGCCATCAGACTAGCGGGGGGAACCACAGATACGCAGTATTTT. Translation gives CAIRLAGGTTDTQYF.

The CDR3 DNA sequence: TGTGCCAGCAGGGTAAAGGGGGCTGAGCAGTTCTTC. Residues: CASRVKGAEQFF. The gene calls are TRBV28 and TRBJ2-1; 7 positions match TRBD1. V lost 6 bases and J lost 9; bases outside the gene matches: 5. The CDR3 spans 12 residues. The germline V gene encodes CDR1 MDHEN and CDR2 SYDVKM.

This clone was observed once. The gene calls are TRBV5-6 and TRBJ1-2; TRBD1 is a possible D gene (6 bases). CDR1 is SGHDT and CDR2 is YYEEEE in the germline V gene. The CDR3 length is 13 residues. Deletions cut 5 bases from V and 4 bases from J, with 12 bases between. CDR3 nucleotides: TGTGCCAGCAGATATGACAGGTCCTATGGCTACACCTTC. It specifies CASRYDRSYGYTF.

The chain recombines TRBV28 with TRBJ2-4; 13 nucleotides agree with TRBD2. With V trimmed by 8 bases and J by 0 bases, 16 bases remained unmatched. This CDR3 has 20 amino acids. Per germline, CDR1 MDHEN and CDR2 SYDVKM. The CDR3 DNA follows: TGTGCCAGCTCCCTCCCCGGACTAGCGGGGGTCGAGGAAGCCAAAAACATTCAGTACTTC. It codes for CASSLPGLAGVEEAKNIQYF.

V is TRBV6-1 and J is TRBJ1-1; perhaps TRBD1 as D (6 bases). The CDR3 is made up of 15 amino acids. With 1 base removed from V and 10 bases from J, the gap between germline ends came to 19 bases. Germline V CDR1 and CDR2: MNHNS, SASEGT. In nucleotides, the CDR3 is TGTGCCAGCAGTGAAGAAGCGTCACAGGGAGATGGAGCTTTCTTT. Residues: CASSEEASQGDGAFF.

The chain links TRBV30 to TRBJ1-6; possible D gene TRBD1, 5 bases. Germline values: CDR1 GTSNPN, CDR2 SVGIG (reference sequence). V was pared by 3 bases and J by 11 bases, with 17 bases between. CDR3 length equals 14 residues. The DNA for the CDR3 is TGTGCCTGGAGCGAGTCGGGCGGACAAGCACCCCTCCACTTT. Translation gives CAWSESGGQAPLHF.

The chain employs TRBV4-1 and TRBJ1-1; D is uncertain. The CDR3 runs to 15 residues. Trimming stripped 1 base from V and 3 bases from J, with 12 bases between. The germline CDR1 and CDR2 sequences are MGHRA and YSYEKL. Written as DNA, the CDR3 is TGCGCCAGCAGCCAAGCTGCAGGAAAGGACACTGAAGCTTTCTTT. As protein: CASSQAAGKDTEAFF.

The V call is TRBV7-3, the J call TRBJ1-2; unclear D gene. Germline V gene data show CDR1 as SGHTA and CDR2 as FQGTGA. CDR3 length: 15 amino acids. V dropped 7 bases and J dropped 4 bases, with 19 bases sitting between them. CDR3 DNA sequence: TGTGCCAGCACCTCCCGGGGAGGGATAGCCTATGGCTACACCTTC. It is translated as CASTSRGGIAYGYTF.

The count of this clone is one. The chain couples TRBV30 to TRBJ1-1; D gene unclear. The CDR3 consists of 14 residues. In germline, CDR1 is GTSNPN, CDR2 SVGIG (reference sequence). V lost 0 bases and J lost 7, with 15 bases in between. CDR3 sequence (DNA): TGTGCCTGGAGTGTCGGCGGGTCGGGATATGAAGCTTTCTTT. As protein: CAWSVGGSGYEAFF. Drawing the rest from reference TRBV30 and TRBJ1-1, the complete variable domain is SQTIHQWPATLVQPVGSPLSLECTVEGTSNPNLYWYRQAAGRGLQLLFYSVGIGQISSEVPQNLSASRPQDRQFILSSKKLLLSDSGFYLCAWSVGGSGYEAFFGQGTRLTVV.

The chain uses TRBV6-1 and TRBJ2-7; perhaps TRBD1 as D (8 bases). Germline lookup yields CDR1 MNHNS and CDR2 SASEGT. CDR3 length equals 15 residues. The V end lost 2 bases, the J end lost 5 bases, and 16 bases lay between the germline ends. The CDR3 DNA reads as TGTGCCAGCAGTGAAAGAAACAGGGGGGGGAACGAGCAGTACTTC. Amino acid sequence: CASSERNRGGNEQYF.